Below, one T cell receptor (beta chain) is given with its context. Method: immunoSEQ multiplex PCR; TCRdb's copy keeps in-frame clones and lacks some. The sample records 26,000 or so clones, 95% being singletons. This sample was included in a study of T cell clonotyping in hematopoietic cell transplantation. This TCR was recovered from a man aged 45-65 years in good health. Some clones in this sample may be carry-over from other donors' samples. The sequencing input was peripheral blood mononuclear cells.

CDR3 region: CASSVRSSTEAFF. For the CDR3, the DNA is TGTGCCAGTAGTGTAAGATCGAGCACTGAAGCTTTCTTT. The genes are TRBV19 and TRBJ1-1; D remains unclear. Trimming shortened V by 5 bases and J by 4 bases, and 11 bases separated the two germline ends. Germline CDR1 LNHDA, CDR2 SQIVND (reference sequence). The CDR3 has 13 amino acids. Variable domain in full (rest from reference TRBV19 and TRBJ1-1): DGGITQSPKYLFRKEGQNVTLSCEQNLNHDAMYWYRQDPGQGLRLIYYSQIVNDFQKGDIAEGYSVSREKKESFPLTVTSAQKNPTAFYLCASSVRSSTEAFFGQGTRLTVV.